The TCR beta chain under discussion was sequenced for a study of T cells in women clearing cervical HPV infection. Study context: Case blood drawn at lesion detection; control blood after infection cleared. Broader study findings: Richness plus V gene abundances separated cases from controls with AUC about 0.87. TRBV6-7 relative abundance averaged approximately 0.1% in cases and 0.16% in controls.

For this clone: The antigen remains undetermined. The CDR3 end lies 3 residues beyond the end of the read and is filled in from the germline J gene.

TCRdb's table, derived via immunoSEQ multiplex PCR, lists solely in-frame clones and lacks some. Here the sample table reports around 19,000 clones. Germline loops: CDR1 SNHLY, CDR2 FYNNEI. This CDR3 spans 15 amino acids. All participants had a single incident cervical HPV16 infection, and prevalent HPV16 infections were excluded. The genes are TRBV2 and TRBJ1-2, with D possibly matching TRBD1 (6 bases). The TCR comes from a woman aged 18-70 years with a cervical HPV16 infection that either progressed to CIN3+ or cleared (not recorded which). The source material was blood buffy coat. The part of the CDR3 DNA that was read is TGTGCCAGCAGCCAGAGCCAAGGGGGATCCAGGGGC. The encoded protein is CASSQSQGGSRG. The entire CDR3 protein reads CASSQSQGGSRGYTF.